These 11 T cell receptor beta chains originate from one sample sequenced in a study of cytomegalovirus exposure and HLA in healthy donors (dated by TCRdb to the late 2010s). Library method: the immunoSEQ multiplex PCR assay. The multiplex PCR relied on a mix of 60 forward primers for TCR Vbeta segments and 13 reverse primers for TCR Jbeta segments. TCRdb's version of the immuneACCESS table is confined to in-frame rearrangements and falls short of the full clone set. An unresolved V gene accounts for under half of the shortfall where checked; the remainder is of unknown origin. The sample has roughly 150,000 clones on record, approximately 78% of them singletons. The ten largest clones add up to about 1.5% of the sample. Sequenced input: PBMCs. The receptors stem from a male donor in good health and CMV-seronegative.

This chain uses TRBV4-1 with TRBJ1-2; D remains ambiguous. The germline gives CDR1 MGHRA, CDR2 YSYEKL. V dropped 5 bases and J dropped 7 bases, with 17 bases sitting between them. This CDR3 contains 14 residues. CDR3 region: CASSNPGSRSGYTF. As DNA, the CDR3 is TGCGCCAGCAGCAACCCCGGGTCGCGAAGTGGCTACACCTTC.

The J gene is TRBJ2-7, the V gene TRBV6-6; D may be TRBD2 (5 bases). The CDR3 totals 16 residues. Germline values: CDR1 MNHNY, CDR2 SVGAGI (reference sequence). V gave up 2 bases and J gave up 0 bases, with 14 bases separating them. Written as DNA, the CDR3 is TGTGCCAGCAGTTACGATTGGGCGGGCGGCTCCTACGAGCAGTACTTC. Translated, it gives CASSYDWAGGSYEQYF.

This clone was picked up a small number of times. V and J are TRBV5-1 and TRBJ2-7; a weak D match, TRBD2 (6 bases). V dropped 0 bases and J dropped 3 bases, with 16 bases sitting between them. This CDR3 contains 16 residues. Germline V gene sequence: CDR1 SGHRS, CDR2 YFSETQ. Here the CDR3 DNA reads TGCGCCAGCAGCTTGGCCCTGGATTCGGGGGTCTACGAGCAGTACTTC. Encoded protein: CASSLALDSGVYEQYF.

The J gene is TRBJ2-7, the V gene TRBV5-4; tentatively, D is TRBD1 (6 bases). Trimming shortened V by 2 bases and J by 1 base, and 10 bases separated the two germline ends. Germline V CDR1 and CDR2: SGHNT, YYREEE (reference sequence). There are 14 residues in the CDR3. The CDR3 sequence: CASSFQGISYEQYF. For the CDR3, the DNA is TGTGCCAGCAGCTTTCAGGGGATTTCCTACGAGCAGTACTTC.

This clone was observed a handful of times. The J gene is TRBJ2-1, the V gene TRBV19; the D gene is possibly TRBD1 (5 bases). This CDR3 has 12 amino acids. Trimming removed 1 base at V and 9 bases at J, with 7 bases between. Germline values: CDR1 LNHDA, CDR2 SQIVND (reference sequence). The CDR3 coding sequence is TGTGCCAGTAGTATAGGTAGGGGTGAGCAGTTCTTC. Protein: CASSIGRGEQFF.

This rearrangement joins TRBV4-3 to TRBJ2-5; D remains ambiguous. CDR1 LGHNA and CDR2 YSLEER come from the germline V gene. V dropped 3 bases and J dropped 4 bases, with 15 bases sitting between them. There are 15 residues in the CDR3. The CDR3 here is CASSHIGEGRETQYF. The CDR3 bases are TGCGCCAGCAGCCATATAGGAGAAGGTAGAGAGACCCAGTACTTC.

This clone has a handful of counts. The rearrangement uses TRBV9 and TRBJ2-5, with TRBD1 identical over 9 bases. The J call may be incorrect, as the DNA end agrees better with TRBJ2-7. The CDR3 has 14 residues. In germline, CDR1 is SGDLS, CDR2 YYNGEE. The CDR3 nucleotides read TGTGCCAGCAGCTCAACAGGGGGCTCTTACGAGCAGTACTTC. Protein sequence: CASSSTGGSYEQYF.

The V and J genes are TRBV2 and TRBJ1-2; TRBD1 matches 10 bases. The germline gives CDR1 SNHLY, CDR2 FYNNEI. Trimming removed 4 bases from V and 4 bases from J; junction bases left unmatched: 3. The CDR3 extends over 14 amino acids. The CDR3 DNA follows: TGTGCCAGCAGTGTATGGACAGGGGGCTATGGCTACACCTTC. It codes for CASSVWTGGYGYTF.

Written as DNA, the CDR3 is TGTGCCAGTAGTATGTGGTTGAGGGACGAGCAGTACTTC. It yields the protein CASSMWLRDEQYF. The chain is built from TRBV19 and TRBJ2-7; possibly TRBD2 for D (5 bases). Trimming stripped 3 bases from V and 5 bases from J, with 11 bases between. Germline V gene data show CDR1 as LNHDA and CDR2 as SQIVND (reference sequence). This CDR3 region has 13 residues. Based on the CDR3 plus reference TRBV19 and TRBJ2-7, the full variable domain is DGGITQSPKYLFRKEGQNVTLSCEQNLNHDAMYWYRQDPGQGLRLIYYSQIVNDFQKGDIAEGYSVSREKKESFPLTVTSAQKNPTAFYLCASSMWLRDEQYFGPGTRLTVT.

This chain links TRBV4-1 with TRBJ1-1; the D is unclear. V gave up 1 base and J gave up 1 base, with 7 bases separating them. Germline V gene data show CDR1 as MGHRA and CDR2 as YSYEKL. The length of the CDR3 is 14 residues. CDR3 DNA sequence: TGCGCCAGCAGCCAAGTCGGGGAGAACACTGAAGCTTTCTTT. It encodes CASSQVGENTEAFF.

This chain uses TRBV7-8 with TRBJ2-5, with D possibly TRBD2 on 6 matching bases. CDR1 is SGHVS, CDR2 FQNEAQ, per germline. This CDR3 region has 14 residues. Trimming cost V 3 bases and J 2 bases, with 10 bases left between them. CDR3 bases: TGTGCCAGCAGCTTGGGGACTGGGCAAGAGACCCAGTACTTC. It is translated as CASSLGTGQETQYF.